These 27 T cell receptor beta chains were all obtained from the same sample, sequenced in a study of CXCR3-negative and CXCR3-positive naive CD8 T cells. Notes on the study in general: Naive cells with CXCR3 showed TRB CDR3s that were more hydrophobic than those in CXCR3-negative naive cells.

The antigens these receptors bind are not known. UMI labels and 5' RACE were used to prepare the TRB cDNA libraries. TCRdb reprocessed the 5' RACE reads and reports one entry per CDR3 protein, with no DNA. The table lists about 98,000 distinct CDR3 sequences. The specimen was naive CXCR3+ CD8+ T cells from blood. Subset noted: CD45RO-CCR7+CD27+CD95- naive CD8+ T cells expressing CXCR3 (TNR3+). These receptors were obtained from a human donor in good health. Some clones in this sample may be carry-over from other donors' samples.

The chain's CDR3 is CSARDLGGRTQETQYF. The chain employs TRBV20-1 and TRBJ2-5; the D call from TCRdb, TRBD2, cannot be confirmed without DNA. The CDR3 consists of 16 residues. Germline values: CDR1 DFQATT, CDR2 SNEGSKA (reference sequence).

This chain connects TRBV19 to TRBJ1-1. The V gene's germline CDR1 is LNHDA and CDR2 SQIVND (reference sequence). CDR3 length: 13 amino acids. CDR3 sequence: CASGGSMNTEAFF.

The rearrangement joins TRBV13 to TRBJ2-5; without DNA, the TCRdb call of TRBD1 cannot be checked. CDR1 and CDR2 (germline): PRHDT, FYEKMQ (reference sequence). This CDR3 comprises 16 residues. The CDR3 loop is CASSLTRTLGGETQYF.

J is TRBJ2-5 and V is TRBV7-2; absent DNA, TCRdb's TRBD2 call cannot be checked. CDR3 length: 15 amino acids. CDR1 SGHTA and CDR2 FQGNSA come from the germline V gene. The CDR3 loop reads CASSLSGASQETQYF.

The genes are TRBV7-8 and TRBJ2-2; there is no DNA to check the TCRdb D call of TRBD1. This CDR3 comprises 14 residues. Germline CDR1 reads SGHVS; CDR2 reads FQNEAQ. CDR3: CASSAYLTDGELFF. The variable domain in full, completed from reference TRBV7-8 and TRBJ2-2, reads GAGVSQSPRYKVAKRGQDVALRCDPISGHVSLFWYQQALGQGPEFLTYFQNEAQLDKSGLPSDRFFAERPEGSVSTLKIQRTQQEDSAVYLCASSAYLTDGELFFGEGSRLTVL.

V and J are TRBV28 and TRBJ2-3; without DNA, the TCRdb call of TRBD2 cannot be checked. Germline loops: CDR1 MDHEN, CDR2 SYDVKM. The CDR3 is 16 residues long. The CDR3 sequence is CASSLFSGDSQDTQYF.

The rearrangement joins TRBV3-1 to TRBJ1-1. CDR3 length equals 15 residues. Germline V lookup: CDR1 LGHDT, CDR2 YNNKEL (reference sequence). CDR3 sequence reads: CASSQGSVSSTEAFF.

The rearrangement joins TRBV13 to TRBJ2-2; TCRdb designates TRBD2, a call that cannot be tested without DNA. Per the germline V gene, CDR1 is PRHDT and CDR2 is FYEKMQ (reference sequence). The length of the CDR3 is 16 residues. CDR3 amino acids: CASSARLGSRPGELFF.

The chain couples TRBV2 to TRBJ1-5; TCRdb selects TRBD1, and the lack of DNA leaves this call unchecked. CDR3 length equals 15 residues. Germline CDR1 and CDR2: SNHLY and FYNNEI. The CDR3 sequence: CASSNGQGTNQPQHF.

This chain joins TRBV28 and TRBJ1-1; TCRdb returns TRBD1, unconfirmable since there is no DNA. CDR3 length equals 15 residues. In germline, CDR1 is MDHEN, CDR2 SYDVKM. CDR3 residues: CASSHRESRNTEAFF.

The chain combines TRBV6-5 with TRBJ1-4; absent DNA, TCRdb's TRBD1 call cannot be checked. The V gene's germline CDR1 is MNHEY and CDR2 SVGAGI. The CDR3 length is 15 residues. The CDR3 sequence is CASSTLSATNEKLFF.

The chain joins TRBV6-6 to TRBJ1-2; TCRdb picks TRBD1, but there is no DNA to check that call. Germline-derived CDR1 and CDR2 are MNHNY and SVGAGI (reference sequence). CDR3 size: 15 residues. CDR3 region: CASSYSFRDTRGYTF.

This chain connects TRBV6-6 to TRBJ2-2; the D gene TCRdb calls, TRBD1, cannot be checked with no DNA. The germline V gene encodes CDR1 MNHNY and CDR2 SVGAGI (reference sequence). The CDR3 is 16 residues long. CDR3 protein: CASSYLQGARTGELFF.

The rearrangement joins TRBV4-1 to TRBJ2-1; the TCRdb D gene call, TRBD1, has no DNA to confirm it. This CDR3 has 17 residues. Germline assignment: CDR1 MGHRA and CDR2 YSYEKL. CDR3 amino acids: CASSQAPGAGPYNEQFF.

This chain connects TRBV7-6 to TRBJ2-1; the TRBD2 assignment by TCRdb is unverifiable without DNA. CDR3 length: 17 residues. Germline values: CDR1 SGHVS, CDR2 FNYEAQ. CDR3 amino acids: CASSFSTSGSAINEQFF.

The chain joins TRBV29-1 to TRBJ2-5. The CDR3 sequence is 14 residues long. Germline V gene lookup returns CDR1 SQVTM and CDR2 ANQGSEA. CDR3 sequence reads: CSVEDRGTAETQYF.

The chain couples TRBV6-6 to TRBJ2-7; the TRBD2 assignment by TCRdb is unverifiable without DNA. Per the germline V gene, CDR1 is MNHNY and CDR2 is SVGAGI (reference sequence). The CDR3 consists of 14 residues. The CDR3 reads CASSRALEIYEQYF.

V is TRBV9 and J is TRBJ1-1; TCRdb picks TRBD1, but there is no DNA to check that call. The CDR3 totals 14 residues. From germline, CDR1 is SGDLS and CDR2 YYNGEE. The CDR3 loop reads CASTIGTGGTEAFF.

The V gene is TRBV14, the J gene TRBJ1-4. This CDR3 is built from 14 residues. Germline lookup yields CDR1 SGHDN and CDR2 FVKESK. The CDR3 loop reads CASSQGRYKEKLFF. Together with reference TRBV14 and TRBJ1-4, the CDR3 gives the full variable domain: EAGVTQFPSHSVIEKGQTVTLRCDPISGHDNLYWYRRVMGKEIKFLLHFVKESKQDESGMPNNRFLAERTGGTYSTLKVQPAELEDSGVYFCASSQGRYKEKLFFGSGTQLSVL.

The V gene is TRBV10-3, the J gene TRBJ2-1; there is no DNA to check the TCRdb D call of TRBD2. Germline V gives CDR1 ENHRY, CDR2 SYGVKD. The CDR3 covers 13 residues. CDR3 sequence: CAIEGPVDNEQFF.

The chain carries TRBV29-1 and TRBJ1-2; with no DNA, the TCRdb D assignment of TRBD1 cannot be verified. CDR1 and CDR2 from the germline V gene are SQVTM and ANQGSEA. The CDR3 loop spans 13 amino acids. CDR3 amino acids: CSVEAGGEYGYTF.

The rearrangement uses TRBV7-3 and TRBJ2-5; TCRdb reports TRBD2, a call that lacks DNA to check it against. The CDR3 is 14 residues long. CDR1 and CDR2 from the germline V gene are SGHTA and FQGTGA. This CDR3 reads CASSLTGGAETQYF.

The chain employs TRBV5-1 and TRBJ2-3; checking the TCRdb D call of TRBD1 is not possible without DNA. The germline CDR1 and CDR2 sequences are SGHRS and YFSETQ. This CDR3 region has 15 residues. The CDR3 sequence: CASSSLGRRTDTQYF.

The J gene is TRBJ2-7, the V gene TRBV7-3; the TCRdb call, TRBD2, lacks DNA for checking. The CDR3 consists of 15 residues. Germline-derived CDR1 and CDR2 are SGHTA and FQGTGA. The CDR3 region is CASSEYHGTDYEQYF.

The chain carries TRBV4-3 and TRBJ2-7. CDR1 and CDR2 from the germline V gene are LGHNA and YSLEER. The CDR3 loop spans 14 amino acids. The CDR3 region is CASSQARSSYEQYF.

This chain links TRBV20-1 with TRBJ2-1; TCRdb reports TRBD2, a call that lacks DNA to check it against. Germline loops: CDR1 DFQATT, CDR2 SNEGSKA (reference sequence). This CDR3 spans 15 amino acids. This CDR3 is CSASKTTSGLGEQFF.

J is TRBJ2-7 and V is TRBV4-2; the D call of TRBD2 rests on TCRdb alone, since no DNA is present to check it. Germline V lookup: CDR1 LGHNA, CDR2 YNFKEQ. The CDR3 has 14 residues. This CDR3 reads CASSQRRADYEQYF.